This T cell receptor (beta chain) was captured by sequencing in a study of blood T cells in healthy people across ages. In this sample, this clonotype turned up a few times. The antigen is undetermined. The study's findings and limits: Observed TCR beta diversity per million T cells went down as age went up. This fall followed a roughly linear course with age. There were more naive CD4+ cells and higher diversity in long-lived donors than in aged donors.

Trimming removed 4 bases from V and 2 bases from J; junction bases left unmatched: 10. The CDR3 consists of 18 residues. CDR1 is LGHNA and CDR2 is YSLEER in the germline V gene. The study isolated at least 6.5 million PBMCs from each sample. The second PCR ran roughly 6 to 11 cycles with a sample-barcoded 5' primer and J-beta primers. Through a template-switch adaptor with 12 random nucleotides, each cDNA molecule received a tag. TCRdb re-analysed the 5' RACE reads in MiXCR, keeping a single row per CDR3 protein. The sample lists about 1.5 million distinct CDR3 sequences, approximately 43% occurring once.

V is TRBV4-3 and J is TRBJ2-3; 12 bases are shared with TRBD2. The sequence came from a woman aged 18-30 years in good health. The source material was blood. CDR3 protein: CASSPGRTSGRYTDTQYF. The DNA of the CDR3 is TGCGCCAGCAGCCCAGGAAGAACTAGCGGGAGGTACACAGATACGCAGTATTTT.